This T cell receptor beta chain was found in a study of blood T cell repertoires in COVID-19. For the study at large: PBMCs, B-cell-depleted T cells, or T cells were the source of the cDNA or gDNA that made up the material.

CDR3 length equals 12 residues. Per germline, CDR1 SQVTM and CDR2 ANQGSEA. The V end lost 6 bases, the J end lost 0 bases, and 8 bases lay between the germline ends. In the source study's methods: Cell counts per sample came from amplifying reference gene primers. TCRdb's table, derived via immunoSEQ multiplex PCR, lists solely in-frame clones and lacks some. Clone size and V and J calls were adopted from that table, with D and trimming inferred from the DNA. The data contain tens of thousands of clones, about 77% of them singletons. This chain uses TRBV29-1 with TRBJ2-5, with D tentatively TRBD1 (6 bases). The sample comprised peripheral blood. This clonotype was sampled from a woman between 70 and 85 years old with acute or convalescent COVID-19. CDR3 DNA: TGCAGCGTGAGGACAGACCAAGAGACCCAGTACTTC. Encoded protein: CSVRTDQETQYF.